Reported below is one T cell receptor beta chain. Its antigen remains unidentified. V lost 4 bases to trimming and J lost 0 bases; unmatched junction nucleotides: 4. The CDR3 consists of 15 residues. In germline, CDR1 is MDHEN, CDR2 SYDVKM. Until DNA extraction, the samples held between about 0.85-11 million cryopreserved PBMC. Researchers report immunoSEQ v3.0 was run at survey level. Method: immunoSEQ multiplex PCR; TCRdb's copy keeps in-frame clones and lacks some. The table shows about 11,000 clones, with around 84% occurring only once. The sample is drawn from a study of long-term antiretroviral therapy in people with HIV. Broader study findings: ART preceded a rise in diversity that nonetheless stayed lower than in transplant donor controls.

The material sequenced was unsorted PBMCs, taken about 7 years after starting antiretroviral therapy. This chain joins TRBV28 and TRBJ2-7, with TRBD1 matching 9 bases. The receptor comes from a man between 45 and 60 years old with HIV. The CDR3 region is CASSSGTGISYEQYF. CDR3 sequence (DNA): TGTGCCAGCAGTTCAGGGACAGGGATCTCCTACGAGCAGTACTTC. Full variable domain (remainder filled in from reference TRBV28 and TRBJ2-7): DVKVTQSSRYLVKRTGEKVFLECVQDMDHENMFWYRQDPGLGLRLIYFSYDVKMKEKGDIPEGYSVSREKKERFSLILESASTNQTSMYLCASSSGTGISYEQYFGPGTRLTVT.